This T cell receptor (beta chain) originates from a study of cytomegalovirus exposure and HLA in healthy donors. Study-wide results and limits: There were three CMV-associated chains whose specificity for CMV antigens was confirmed in vitro. A highly shared variant cluster was judged a likely technical artifact. In an earlier analysis, in several hundred donors, most V segments appeared productive either ~90% or ~30% of the time.

With 60 Vbeta and 13 Jbeta primers, the PCR was carried out. Profiling relied on immunoSEQ multiplex PCR, and the TCRdb table lists in-frame clones only, not all of them. This repertoire shows 65,000 to 80,000 clones, 70% to 85% found once; its top ten account for approximately 9%. The V gene lost 4 bases and the J gene lost 4 bases, with 21 bases spanning the gap. This CDR3 has 17 residues. Germline V gene data show CDR1 as SGDLS and CDR2 as YYNGEE. About this clone: Its antigen is unidentified.

Specimen: PBMCs. The receptor was isolated from a middle-aged man in good health and CMV-seropositive. The chain couples TRBV9 to TRBJ2-1, with D tentatively TRBD2 (6 bases). The CDR3 loop reads CASSRSVPGVGYNEQFF. The DNA for the CDR3 is TGTGCCAGCAGCCGATCGGTGCCGGGAGTAGGGTACAATGAGCAGTTCTTC.